These T cell receptor beta chains were read from a single sample in a study of shared clonotypes between healthy human individuals. The repertoire was sequenced with immunoSEQ multiplex PCR; TCRdb's copy has only in-frame clones and lacks some. The table lists about 1 million clones, around 76% of them singletons. The sequenced sample was memory CD4+ T cells sorted from blood. The receptors shown here come from a man between 18 and 35 years old in good health. CDR3s include the opening cysteine and the closing phenylalanine or tryptophan. A D gene is named only where the DNA matches it firmly.

>.|TRBJ1-4|TRBV19
CATRRTGVMAELFF
>.|TRBJ2-6|TRBV11-2
CASSPGAVLTF
>.|TRBJ2-7|TRBV30
CAWSPPGAYEQYF
>.|TRBJ2-5|TRBV29-1
CSVGQGETQYF
>TRBD1|TRBJ2-2|TRBV7-9
CASSEDRGRTGELFF
>.|TRBJ2-3|TRBV10-1
CASSEFRGGLTDTQYF
>.|TRBJ1-2|TRBV28
CASSPPGASGTNYGYTF
>.|TRBJ1-1|TRBV28
CASSLPTGNTEAFF
>.|TRBJ2-7|TRBV25-1
CAGRGRGYEQYF
>.|TRBJ2-7|TRBV2
CASSVGSLTYEQYF
>TRBD1|TRBJ2-3|TRBV29-1
CSAGDRGGDTQYF
>.|TRBJ2-7|TRBV11-2
CASSPRDYEQYF
>.|TRBJ1-1|TRBV28
CASSLSPPQTEAFF
>.|TRBJ1-5|TRBV30
CAWSGVGNQPQHF
>TRBD1|TRBJ2-7|TRBV6-4
CASIGTGPSYEQYF
>.|TRBJ1-4|TRBV2
CASTIRVGKLFF
>.|TRBJ2-1|TRBV19
CASSIDKSSYNEQFF
>.|TRBJ1-4|TRBV30
CAWSVLDGAPKGEKLFF
>TRBD2|TRBJ2-7|TRBV4-1
CASSPEQGLAGVEQYF
>TRBD2|TRBJ2-5|TRBV9
CASSVGLADYQETQYF
>TRBD2|TRBJ2-7|TRBV5-4
CASSSGTSGTYEQYF
>TRBD1|TRBJ2-2|TRBV9
CASRRQGARELFF
>TRBD1|TRBJ2-6|TRBV7-8
CASSPLHRAGQVASGANVLTF
>.|TRBJ1-1|TRBV5-6
CASSFRQTNVNTEAFF
>TRBD2|TRBJ2-2|TRBV7-9
CAIERGGQPTTGELFF
>TRBD1|TRBJ1-5|TRBV5-1
CASSFLGGGSQPQHF
>TRBD2|TRBJ2-2|TRBV5-1
CASSPGLAGVLGGELFF
>.|TRBJ1-5|TRBV7-9
CASSLAVGGQPQHF
>TRBD1|TRBJ1-1|TRBV7-2
CASSPWTGAEAFF
>.|TRBJ2-7|TRBV5-4
CASGWDSRGEQYF
>.|TRBJ2-2|TRBV10-1
CASSEGGTDTGELFF
>TRBD1|TRBJ1-5|TRBV27
CASSDRWSNQPQHF
>TRBD1|TRBJ1-2|TRBV30
CAWNPGQSDYGYTF
>TRBD1|TRBJ1-4|TRBV18
CASSETGMREKLFF
>.|TRBJ2-5|TRBV11-1
CASTDQQETQYF
>.|TRBJ1-2|TRBV6-5
CASSSGTASNYGYTF
>TRBD2|TRBJ2-7|TRBV5-1
CASSREGPEQYF
>.|TRBJ1-4|TRBV2
CASLFSGMVGEKLFF
>TRBD2|TRBJ2-7|TRBV27
CASSPGLAGVHYEQYF
>TRBD1|TRBJ1-5|TRBV30
CAWSEAGGLKQPQHF
>TRBD2|TRBJ2-3|TRBV25-1
CASSEFGGGATDTQYF
>TRBD1|TRBJ1-2|TRBV5-8
CASSQDSSVGQFYGYTF
>TRBD1|TRBJ2-7|TRBV28
CASTLGQGRQYF
>TRBD1|TRBJ2-3|TRBV2
CASSELAGGLDTQYF
>.|TRBJ2-7|TRBV7-9
CASSFARSSYEQYF
>.|TRBJ1-1|TRBV7-9
CASSFGESEAFF
>TRBD1|TRBJ1-4|TRBV2
CASIQDRGREKLFF
>.|TRBJ2-2|TRBV6-1
CASTAQGTGELFF
>TRBD2|TRBJ2-3|TRBV7-2
CASSLVAGSTDTQYF
>TRBD1|TRBJ1-2|TRBV14
CASSPDRGNGYTF
>TRBD1|TRBJ2-7|TRBV5-1
CASSLQGEFDEQYF
>TRBD1|TRBJ1-6|TRBV19
CASSNGQGNSPLHF
>.|TRBJ2-5|TRBV28
CASKGGSISFQETQYF
>.|TRBJ2-2|TRBV5-1
CASSFRGLDTGELFF
>.|TRBJ2-2|TRBV5-1
CASSLVQEGTGELFF
>.|TRBJ2-2|TRBV6-1
CARGGANTGELFF
>TRBD1|TRBJ1-1|TRBV6-5
CASSYIGQVNTEAFF
>TRBD1|TRBJ2-7|TRBV19
CASPGDRKSYEQYF
>.|TRBJ1-2|TRBV19
CASSNYGYTF
>TRBD1|TRBJ1-2|TRBV2
CASSESDRAYTF